This T cell receptor (beta chain) was sequenced in a study of blood T cell repertoires in COVID-19 (TCRdb year 2020). The study in broad terms: The collaborator samples originated in the United States, Italy and Spain and spanned the acute and convalescent phases of COVID-19. The samples were drawn from two sources: the first 160 participants of the ongoing ImmuneRACE study, and 1,200 or so subjects contributed by 6 global collaborators. The prospective study material was composed of cDNA or gDNA derived from T cells, B-cell-depleted T cells, or PBMCs. Deeply sampled blood TCRbeta repertoires from subjects exposed to, actively infected with, or recovered from COVID-19 were included in the dataset. A freely available public database, intended as a resource for researchers studying the immune response to SARS-CoV-2, is where the repertoires were released. Sample metadata almost always included a de-identified subject ID, COVID-19 status, age in years and sex. HLA class I and class II types, where available, came from metadata supplied by the sample provider rather than from assay-based typing.

Summary of the overall study and its limitations: How much clinical and demographic metadata was included differed by source and by participant, and the metadata was provided uncurated.

About this clone: There is no known antigen for this receptor. The input lacks base qualities; no much larger clone sits a single base away.

TCRbeta CDR3 regions were amplified from genomic DNA by means of the immunoSEQ Assay, a bias-controlled multiplex PCR. On the study's bioinformatics: Within the assay, amplification of reference gene primers was used to estimate how many nucleated cells each sample contained. To quantify the absolute abundance of each unique TCRbeta CDR3 rearrangement, sequence reads were collapsed and filtered. For each sample, productive Simpson clonality was calculated as the square root of Simpson's diversity index over productive rearrangements. TCRdb's version of the immuneACCESS table is confined to in-frame rearrangements and falls short of the full clone set. An unresolved V gene accounts for under half of the shortfall where checked; the remainder is of unknown origin. V and J calls plus clone size are reproduced from that table; the DNA served to infer D and trimming. The sample has approximately 86,000 clones on record, approximately 86% of them singletons. The biggest ten clones account for nearly 3.5% of the sample.

The CDR3 measures 13 amino acids from cysteine to phenylalanine. Solely the CDR3 DNA is kept, with 39 bases framed from the first base. Trimmed from V: 2 bases; trimmed from J: 11 bases; junction bases lacking a gene match: 6. The germline V gene supplies CDR1 SGHNT and CDR2 YENEEA. Collaborating institutions collected whole blood in K2EDTA tubes following their own protocols. For TCRbeta analysis, collaborator samples were shipped as frozen whole blood, as isolated PBMCs, or as DNA extracted from either sample type. Rearrangement joined TRBV11-3 to TRBJ1-1, with 9 bases aligning to TRBD1. The sequenced material came from peripheral blood. This TCR was sampled from a middle-aged man with acute or convalescent COVID-19. Read as DNA, the sequence is TGTGCCAGCAGCTTAACCCGGGACAGGGAGGCTTTCTTT. This is translated as CASSLTRDREAFF.